Each of the 16 T cell receptor beta chains below was sequenced from the same sample in a study of blood T cells in healthy people across ages. Primed by a sample-barcoded 5' primer and a J-beta primer mix, a second PCR proceeded for about 6 to 12 cycles. TCRdb processed the 5' RACE reads anew with MiXCR; each CDR3 protein has one entry. The sample carries some 560,000 distinct CDR3 sequences, 25% to 35% recorded once. A further study also used this sample, focusing on T cells of mothers and their children.

Sequences were obtained from blood. These receptors were obtained from a boy between 2 and 10 years old in good health.

A few counts support this clonotype. The chain recombines TRBV9 with TRBJ2-7; 9 bases align to TRBD1. Per the germline V gene, CDR1 is SGDLS and CDR2 is YYNGEE. V trimming: 3 bases; J trimming: 2 bases; junction bases outside the gene matches: 9. The CDR3 runs 16 residues. This CDR3 reads CASSAGLGTGTYEQYF. CDR3 DNA sequence: TGTGCCAGCAGCGCCGGATTGGGGACAGGGACCTACGAGCAGTACTTC. The variable domain in full, completed from reference TRBV9 and TRBJ2-7, reads DSGVTQTPKHLITATGQRVTLRCSPRSGDLSVYWYQQSLDQGLQFLIQYYNGEERAKGNILERFSAQQFPDLHSELNLSSLELGDSALYFCASSAGLGTGTYEQYFGPGTRLTVT.

This clonotype was detected only a few times. DNA of the CDR3: TGTGCCAGCAGTTGGACAGGGCGCCGGGGCTATGGCTACACCTTC. Amino acids: CASSWTGRRGYGYTF. The rearrangement uses TRBV27 and TRBJ1-2; 8 nucleotides line up with TRBD1. Germline loops: CDR1 MNHEY, CDR2 SMNVEV (reference sequence). The junction had 8 bases not matched to a gene; V was cut back by 4 bases and J by 4 bases. This CDR3 comprises 15 residues.

This clonotype turned up a few times. The genes are TRBV7-8 and TRBJ1-2; D gene ambiguous. The V gene lost 7 bases and the J gene lost 8 bases, with 2 bases spanning the gap. Germline V gene sequence: CDR1 SGHVS, CDR2 FQNEAQ. This CDR3 comprises 8 residues. DNA of the CDR3: TGTGCCAGCACAGGCTACACCTTC. Translating gives CASTGYTF.

This clonotype was observed a few times. The chain recombines TRBV7-2 with TRBJ1-5; D may be TRBD1 (6 bases). The CDR3 totals 16 residues. Germline CDR1 is SGHTA and CDR2 is FQGNSA. Trimming removed 6 bases at V and 5 bases at J, with 20 bases between. CDR3 sequence: CASRSTQGTIHQPQHF. The CDR3 region has the DNA TGTGCCAGCAGATCCACACAGGGAACCATCCATCAGCCCCAGCATTTT.

This chain uses TRBV10-3 with TRBJ2-2; possible D gene TRBD2, 6 bases. CDR1 is ENHRY and CDR2 is SYGVKD in the germline V gene. Trimming stripped 10 bases from V and 4 bases from J, with 19 bases between. This CDR3 has 15 amino acids. CDR3 region: CATGLVEGRTGELFF. Written as DNA, the CDR3 is TGTGCCACCGGGCTGGTGGAGGGGCGCACCGGGGAGCTGTTTTTT.

The table lists this clonotype with many counts. V gene TRBV18 combines with J gene TRBJ2-5, with TRBD2 matching 7 bases. This CDR3 is built from 15 residues. With 6 bases clipped from V and 0 bases from J, the junction kept 7 bases outside the gene matches. CDR1 KGHSH and CDR2 LQKENI come from the germline V gene. Written as DNA, the CDR3 is TGTGCCAGCTCTCCCCAGCGGGGAGACCAAGAGACCCAGTACTTC. Translated, it gives CASSPQRGDQETQYF.

This sequence joins TRBV20-1 and TRBJ1-4; 8 nucleotides agree with TRBD1. CDR1 DFQATT and CDR2 SNEGSKA come from the germline V gene (reference sequence). This CDR3 spans 12 amino acids. J lost 6 bases, V lost 5 bases, and 2 bases had no gene match. The CDR3 sequence: CSAPGGHEKLFF. The CDR3 DNA reads TGCAGTGCTCCAGGGGGCCATGAAAAACTGTTTTTT.

This clonotype appeared a few times. The V call is TRBV11-2, the J call TRBJ2-1, with 9 positions matching TRBD2. Germline CDR1 is SGHAT and CDR2 is FQNNGV. The CDR3 runs to 15 residues. Trimming removed 5 bases from V and 8 bases from J; junction bases left unmatched: 10. As DNA, the CDR3 is TGTGCCAGCAGCCCTCCGGGACTAGCCGTCCATGAGCAGTTCTTC. Protein: CASSPPGLAVHEQFF.

The CDR3 is CSGGTQSPGEQYF. DNA for the CDR3: TGCAGCGGAGGGACTCAATCGCCTGGGGAGCAGTACTTC. The rearrangement joins TRBV29-1 to TRBJ2-5; perhaps TRBD2 as D (6 bases). Looked up from germline, CDR1 is SQVTM and CDR2 is ANQGSEA. The CDR3 spans 13 residues. Between the trimmed V and J ends, which lost 7 bases and 11 bases, there was a span of 23 bases.

V usage is TRBV10-3 and J usage is TRBJ2-5; a possible D gene is TRBD2 (6 bases). CDR3 size: 17 residues. The V gene's germline CDR1 is ENHRY and CDR2 SYGVKD. Trimming removed 4 bases at V and 5 bases at J, with 23 bases between. The CDR3 DNA reads TGTGCCATCAGTGGTGGTAGCGGTCAAACCGAGGGGGAGACCCAGTACTTC. This codes for CAISGGSGQTEGETQYF.

This clonotype was observed a few times. The CDR3 DNA reads as TGTGCCAGCAACCGGACAGTCGATGAGCAGTTCTTC. Encoded protein: CASNRTVDEQFF. This chain links TRBV12-3 or TRBV12-4 with TRBJ2-1, with D possibly TRBD1 on 6 matching bases. V lost 7 bases to trimming and J lost 8 bases, with 12 bases between them. The length of the CDR3 is 12 residues.

This chain connects TRBV7-9 to TRBJ2-7; TRBD1 matches at 7 bases. The CDR3 loop spans 14 amino acids. J was trimmed by 6 bases and V by 1 base; bases with no gene match: 6. Germline-derived CDR1 and CDR2 are SEHNR and FQNEAQ (reference sequence). The CDR3 DNA follows: TGTGCCAGCAGCTTAGGGCAGGGGGTTGTCGAGCAGTACTTC. Its protein is CASSLGQGVVEQYF.

The chain is built from TRBV20-1 and TRBJ2-3; D remains unclear. Trimming removed 3 bases at V and 6 bases at J, with 13 bases between. Per germline, CDR1 DFQATT and CDR2 SNEGSKA (reference sequence). The CDR3 is made up of 13 amino acids. CDR3 residues: CSASSDRSDTQYF. CDR3 nucleotide sequence: TGCAGTGCTAGTTCCGATAGGTCGGATACGCAGTATTTT.

This clonotype appeared a few times. The genes are TRBV20-1 and TRBJ1-5; no clear D gene. Germline V gene sequence: CDR1 DFQATT, CDR2 SNEGSKA (reference sequence). V lost 0 bases and J 2 bases, leaving 8 bases between the germline ends. The CDR3 spans 14 residues. The DNA of the CDR3 is TGCAGTGCTAGAGATTCGGCAGGCAATCAGCCCCAGCATTTT. Translating gives CSARDSAGNQPQHF.

This clonotype was seen repeatedly, ten times or more. The V call is TRBV12-3 or TRBV12-4, the J call TRBJ1-2; D is ambiguous. The V and J ends lost 2 bases and 2 bases respectively, with 9 bases between them. The CDR3 consists of 14 residues. As DNA, the CDR3 is TGTGCCAGCAGTTTACAGGCACCCAACTATGGCTACACCTTC. This encodes CASSLQAPNYGYTF.

This clonotype was seen ten or more times. In nucleotides, the CDR3 is TGTGCCAGCAGGAGGGACAGAAGGTTCTATGGCTACACCTTC. Translation gives CASRRDRRFYGYTF. The V call is TRBV7-2, the J call TRBJ1-2; 7 positions agree with TRBD1. The J segment lost 4 bases and the V segment lost 6 bases, leaving 8 bases of the junction unmatched. Per the germline V gene, CDR1 is SGHTA and CDR2 is FQGNSA. The CDR3 spans 14 residues.